Presented here are 25 T cell receptor beta chains from one specimen sequenced in a study of shared clonotypes between healthy human individuals. CD8 cells classed as naive were CD45RO-negative and positively selected for CCR7, excluding terminally differentiated effector memory CD45RA+ cells. Measured with immunoSEQ multiplex PCR; TCRdb has only the in-frame clones, and not every one. The table includes about 700,000 clones, about 90% detected once. Sequencing was done on a sample of naive CD8+ T cells sorted from blood. These receptors were obtained from a man aged 30 to 39 in good health.

J is TRBJ2-2 and V is TRBV27; 8 bases line up with TRBD1. Trimming removed 4 bases from V and 4 bases from J; junction bases left unmatched: 8. The CDR3 has 16 amino acids. Germline CDR1 is MNHEY and CDR2 is SMNVEV (reference sequence). CDR3 region: CASSSRQGKSTGELFF. The CDR3 region has the DNA TGTGCCAGCAGTTCTCGACAGGGGAAGAGCACCGGGGAGCTGTTTTTT.

This chain links TRBV2 with TRBJ2-1, with 11 bases that match TRBD2. Germline V gene lookup returns CDR1 SNHLY and CDR2 FYNNEI. The CDR3 is 15 amino acids. The J segment lost 5 bases and the V segment lost 4 bases, leaving 4 bases of the junction unmatched. CDR3 in DNA: TGTGCCAGCAGTGCACTAGCGGGAGCGAACAATGAGCAGTTCTTC. It codes for CASSALAGANNEQFF. Full variable domain (remainder filled in from reference TRBV2 and TRBJ2-1): EPEVTQTPSHQVTQMGQEVILRCVPISNHLYFYWYRQILGQKVEFLVSFYNNEISEKSEIFDDQFSVERPDGSNFTLKIRSTKLEDSAMYFCASSALAGANNEQFFGPGTRLTVL.

This rearrangement joins TRBV13 to TRBJ2-1, with 7 bases identical to TRBD1. V dropped 4 bases and J dropped 9; count of bases not matched to a gene: 9. CDR1 is PRHDT, CDR2 FYEKMQ, per germline (reference sequence). The CDR3 is 14 amino acids. CDR3 coding DNA: TGTGCCAGCAGCTCCCAGTCCCACAGGGGTGAGCAGTTCTTC. Its translation: CASSSQSHRGEQFF.

This clone was observed a handful of times. V is TRBV10-1 and J is TRBJ1-1, with D unresolved. Trimming removed 2 bases at V and 4 bases at J, with 14 bases between. The CDR3 contains 15 residues. Germline assignment: CDR1 WNHNN and CDR2 SYGVQD (reference sequence). The CDR3 reads CASSEAGFGPTEAFF. DNA of the CDR3: TGCGCCAGCAGTGAGGCGGGGTTCGGTCCCACTGAAGCTTTCTTT.

The gene calls are TRBV27 and TRBJ1-2, with 10 bases matching TRBD1. Trimming cost V 3 bases and J 5 bases; bases outside gene matches: 6. This CDR3 is 15 amino acids long. Germline-derived CDR1 and CDR2 are MNHEY and SMNVEV (reference sequence). CDR3 residues: CASSFTTGGGYGYTF. DNA of the CDR3: TGTGCCAGCAGTTTTACGACAGGGGGCGGGTATGGCTACACCTTC.

The chain uses TRBV11-2 and TRBJ2-1; 11 bases agree with TRBD2. Germline V lookup: CDR1 SGHAT, CDR2 FQNNGV. This CDR3 has 20 amino acids. V was pared by 0 bases and J by 8 bases, with 18 bases of the junction left unmatched. The CDR3 coding sequence is TGTGCCAGCAGCTTAGATAGCGGTTCGGTACTAGCGGGAGAGTTGTATGAGCAGTTCTTC. Translating gives CASSLDSGSVLAGELYEQFF.

The V and J genes are TRBV5-1 and TRBJ2-7; tentative D call: TRBD2 (6 bases). V was cut by 6 bases and J by 3 bases, with 10 bases left in between. In germline, CDR1 is SGHRS, CDR2 YFSETQ. CDR3 size: 12 residues. The CDR3 DNA is TGCGCCAGCATAGGGGAGGACTACGAGCAGTACTTC. Translating gives CASIGEDYEQYF.

The gene calls are TRBV5-6 and TRBJ1-3, with TRBD1 as a possible D gene (5 bases). The germline V gene has CDR1 SGHDT and CDR2 YYEEEE. The V end was cut by 2 bases, the J end by 11 bases, with 23 bases between. There are 16 residues in the CDR3. CDR3 in DNA: TGTGCCAGCAGCTTACGCGGGGCGAGCCCGAAACACGCCATATATTTT. It codes for CASSLRGASPKHAIYF.

The chain couples TRBV13 to TRBJ2-3; 7 bases line up with TRBD2. Germline V gene lookup returns CDR1 PRHDT and CDR2 FYEKMQ (reference sequence). Germline trimming cut 6 bases from V and 2 bases from J; bases unmatched to any gene: 8. This CDR3 spans 15 amino acids. The CDR3 coding sequence is TGTGCCAGCAGTCCCGAGGGACTACTCACAGATACGCAGTATTTT. It codes for CASSPEGLLTDTQYF.

J is TRBJ2-1 and V is TRBV7-9; the D gene could be TRBD1 or TRBD2 (5 bases each). Looked up from germline, CDR1 is SEHNR and CDR2 is FQNEAQ (reference sequence). Deletions cut 10 bases from V and 10 bases from J, with 17 bases between. The CDR3 has 12 residues. This CDR3 is CAISLWDREQFF. CDR3 nucleotide sequence: TGTGCCATCTCACTATGGGACCGCGAGCAGTTCTTC. Based on the CDR3 plus reference TRBV7-9 and TRBJ2-1, the full variable domain is DTGVSQNPRHKITKRGQNVTFRCDPISEHNRLYWYRQTLGQGPEFLTYFQNEAQLEKSRLLSDRFSAERPKGSFSTLEIQRTEQGDSAMYLCAISLWDREQFFGPGTRLTVL.

The chain links TRBV7-9 to TRBJ2-7; TRBD1 matches at 10 bases. J was trimmed by 6 bases and V by 5 bases; bases with no gene match: 7. From germline, CDR1 is SEHNR and CDR2 FQNEAQ (reference sequence). The CDR3 sequence is 14 residues long. The CDR3 is CASSTGTGALEQYF. The CDR3 bases are TGTGCCAGCAGCACAGGGACAGGGGCTCTCGAGCAGTACTTC.

The chain employs TRBV11-2 and TRBJ2-5, with TRBD2 matching 8 bases. The CDR3 covers 15 residues. From germline, CDR1 is SGHAT and CDR2 FQNNGV. V was clipped by 1 base and J by 5 bases; unmatched bases: 6. Written as DNA, the CDR3 is TGTGCCAGCAGCTTAGGTGGCGGGAGGAGGGAGACCCAGTACTTC. It codes for CASSLGGGRRETQYF.

As DNA, the CDR3 is TGTGCCAGTAGTATAGTGGACAGCTCCTACGAGCAGTACTTC. It codes for CASSIVDSSYEQYF. The genes are TRBV19 and TRBJ2-7; a possible D gene is TRBD1 (6 bases). Trimming took 1 base from V and 0 from J, leaving 7 bases between them. The CDR3 has 14 residues. Germline values: CDR1 LNHDA, CDR2 SQIVND (reference sequence). The full variable domain, in which reference TRBV19 and TRBJ2-7 provide the parts outside the CDR3, is DGGITQSPKYLFRKEGQNVTLSCEQNLNHDAMYWYRQDPGQGLRLIYYSQIVNDFQKGDIAEGYSVSREKKESFPLTVTSAQKNPTAFYLCASSIVDSSYEQYFGPGTRLTVT.

The genes are TRBV7-7 and TRBJ2-1, with 12 bases that match TRBD2. The CDR3 is made up of 20 amino acids. V dropped 2 bases and J dropped 0; count of bases not matched to a gene: 11. Germline CDR1 reads SSHAT; CDR2 reads FNYEAQ (reference sequence). The CDR3 coding sequence is TGTGCCAGCAGCTTAAGCCTCGGGACTAGCGGGCAGAGCTCCTACAATGAGCAGTTCTTC. Its translation: CASSLSLGTSGQSSYNEQFF.

The chain carries TRBV28 and TRBJ2-1, with 11 bases identical to TRBD2. CDR3 length equals 16 residues. The junction had 4 bases not matched to a gene; V was cut back by 6 bases and J by 0 bases. Germline-derived CDR1 and CDR2 are MDHEN and SYDVKM. CDR3 DNA: TGTGCCAGCAGGATAGCGGGAGGGAGCTCCTACAATGAGCAGTTCTTC. Translated: CASRIAGGSSYNEQFF. The full variable domain, in which reference TRBV28 and TRBJ2-1 provide the parts outside the CDR3, is DVKVTQSSRYLVKRTGEKVFLECVQDMDHENMFWYRQDPGLGLRLIYFSYDVKMKEKGDIPEGYSVSREKKERFSLILESASTNQTSMYLCASRIAGGSSYNEQFFGPGTRLTVL.

For this clone: The identical CDR3 is also encoded by other nucleotide sequences in the sample. V usage is TRBV7-9 and J usage is TRBJ2-1; perhaps TRBD1 as D (6 bases). The germline gives CDR1 SEHNR, CDR2 FQNEAQ (reference sequence). The CDR3 contains 12 residues. V shed 3 bases and J shed 8 bases, with 8 bases lying between them. The CDR3 bases are TGTGCCAGCAGCTTTGGGGGCGATGAGCAGTTCTTC. This sequence encodes CASSFGGDEQFF.

The CDR3 loop reads CASSYSEGGPIDTGELFF. CDR3 in DNA: TGCGCCAGCAGCTATTCGGAGGGAGGCCCGATAGACACCGGGGAGCTGTTTTTT. The chain combines TRBV5-1 with TRBJ2-2; D is perhaps TRBD2 (6 bases). V was pared by 3 bases and J by 3 bases, with 21 bases between. Germline V lookup: CDR1 SGHRS, CDR2 YFSETQ. The CDR3 contains 18 residues. Full variable domain (remainder filled in from reference TRBV5-1 and TRBJ2-2): KAGVTQTPRYLIKTRGQQVTLSCSPISGHRSVSWYQQTPGQGLQFLFEYFSETQRNKGNFPGRFSGRQFSNSRSEMNVSTLELGDSALYLCASSYSEGGPIDTGELFFGEGSRLTVL.

In nucleotides, the CDR3 is TGTGCCAGCAGTTCTAACCTTAATGAGCAGTTCTTC. Its translation: CASSSNLNEQFF. V usage is TRBV27 and J usage is TRBJ2-1; D unclear. The V end was cut by 4 bases, the J end by 7 bases, with 8 bases between. The CDR3 runs to 12 residues. Germline V lookup: CDR1 MNHEY, CDR2 SMNVEV (reference sequence).

The V and J genes are TRBV2 and TRBJ2-3; 7 bases are shared with TRBD1. This CDR3 region has 16 residues. Germline V CDR1 and CDR2: SNHLY, FYNNEI. The V and J ends lost 1 base and 6 bases, in that order; junction bases with no gene match: 10. The CDR3 here is CASSEVSGGYDDTQYF. The CDR3 region has the DNA TGTGCCAGCAGTGAAGTTTCAGGGGGATACGATGATACGCAGTATTTT.

This clone was observed a few times. The rearrangement links TRBV6-1 to TRBJ2-1; 7 nucleotides line up with TRBD2. The junction had 15 bases not matched to a gene; V was cut back by 4 bases and J by 3 bases. Per germline, CDR1 MNHNS and CDR2 SASEGT. The CDR3 extends over 18 amino acids. CDR3 loop: CASSAQLPLAENYNEQFF. DNA for the CDR3: TGTGCCAGCAGTGCACAACTCCCCCTAGCGGAGAACTACAATGAGCAGTTCTTC.

The gene calls are TRBV4-1 and TRBJ2-7; 7 nucleotides match TRBD2. Germline values: CDR1 MGHRA, CDR2 YSYEKL. The V and J ends lost 1 base and 5 bases, in that order; junction bases with no gene match: 2. The CDR3 runs to 13 residues. The CDR3 is CASSQGLADEQYF. The DNA of the CDR3 is TGCGCCAGCAGCCAAGGGCTAGCGGACGAGCAGTACTTC.

The V gene is TRBV7-8, the J gene TRBJ2-5; D is unclear. Germline V gene data show CDR1 as SGHVS and CDR2 as FQNEAQ. The ends were cut back, 5 bases at V and 5 bases at J, with 21 bases in the middle. CDR3 length equals 16 residues. The CDR3: CASSPGYRDVRETQYF. Written as DNA, the CDR3 is TGTGCCAGCAGCCCCGGGTACAGAGACGTCAGGGAGACCCAGTACTTC.

The rearrangement links TRBV7-6 to TRBJ2-7, with TRBD2 as a possible D gene (5 bases). Germline CDR1 reads SGHVS; CDR2 reads FNYEAQ. The CDR3 sequence is 17 residues long. With 1 base removed from V and 5 bases from J, the gap between germline ends came to 21 bases. Here the CDR3 reads CASSLGFEAPLTNEQYF. The CDR3 DNA reads TGTGCCAGCAGCTTAGGGTTTGAAGCGCCGCTGACTAACGAGCAGTACTTC.

CDR3 sequence: CASRETGNWAEAFF. The CDR3 bases are TGTGCCAGCAGAGAGACAGGGAATTGGGCTGAAGCTTTCTTT. V and J are TRBV28 and TRBJ1-1; 7 bases line up with TRBD1. The CDR3 runs 14 residues. Germline V gene sequence: CDR1 MDHEN, CDR2 SYDVKM. J lost 6 bases, V lost 6 bases, and 10 bases had no gene match.

J is TRBJ2-3 and V is TRBV4-1; TRBD2 matches at 7 bases. CDR3 length equals 15 residues. After removal of 4 bases from V and 0 bases from J, the junction contained 4 bases not matched to a gene. Germline CDR1 and CDR2: MGHRA and YSYEKL. CDR3 sequence reads: CASSRSSGSTDTQYF. CDR3 coding DNA: TGCGCCAGCAGCCGTTCTAGCGGAAGCACAGATACGCAGTATTTT.